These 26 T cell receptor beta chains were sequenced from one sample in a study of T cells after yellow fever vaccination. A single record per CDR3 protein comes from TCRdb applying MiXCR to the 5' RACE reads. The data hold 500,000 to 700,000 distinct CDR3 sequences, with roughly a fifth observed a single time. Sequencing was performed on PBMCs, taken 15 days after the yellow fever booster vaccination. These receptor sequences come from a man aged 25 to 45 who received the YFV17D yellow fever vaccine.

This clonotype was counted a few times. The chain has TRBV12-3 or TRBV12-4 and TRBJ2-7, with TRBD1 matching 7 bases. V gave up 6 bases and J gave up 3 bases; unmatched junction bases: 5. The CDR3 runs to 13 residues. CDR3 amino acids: CASREQGIYEQYF. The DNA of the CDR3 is TGTGCCAGCAGAGAACAGGGGATCTACGAGCAGTACTTC.

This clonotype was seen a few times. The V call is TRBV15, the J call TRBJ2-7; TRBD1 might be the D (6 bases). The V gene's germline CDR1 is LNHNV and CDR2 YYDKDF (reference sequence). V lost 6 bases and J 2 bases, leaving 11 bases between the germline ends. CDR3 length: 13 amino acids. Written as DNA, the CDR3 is TGTGCCACCAGGGGGACATCCGCCTACGAGCAGTACTTC. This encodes CATRGTSAYEQYF.

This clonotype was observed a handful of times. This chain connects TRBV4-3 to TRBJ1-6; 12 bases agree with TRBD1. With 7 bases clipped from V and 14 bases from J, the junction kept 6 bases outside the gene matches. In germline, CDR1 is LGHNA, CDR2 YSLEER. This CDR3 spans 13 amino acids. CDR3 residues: CASTPGQGATLHF. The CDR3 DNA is TGCGCCAGCACCCCGGGACAGGGGGCCACCCTCCACTTT.

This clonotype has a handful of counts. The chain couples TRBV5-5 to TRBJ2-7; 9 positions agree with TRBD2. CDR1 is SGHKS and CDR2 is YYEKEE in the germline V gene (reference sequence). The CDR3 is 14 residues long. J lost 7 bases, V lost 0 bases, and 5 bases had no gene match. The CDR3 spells CASSLVGTSREQYF. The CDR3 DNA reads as TGTGCCAGCAGCTTGGTAGGGACTAGCAGGGAGCAGTACTTC.

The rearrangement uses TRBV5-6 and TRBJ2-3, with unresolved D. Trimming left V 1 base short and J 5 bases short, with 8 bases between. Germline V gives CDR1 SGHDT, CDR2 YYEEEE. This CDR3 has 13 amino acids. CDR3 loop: CASSLSSEDTQYF. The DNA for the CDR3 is TGTGCCAGCAGCTTGAGTTCGGAAGATACGCAGTATTTT.

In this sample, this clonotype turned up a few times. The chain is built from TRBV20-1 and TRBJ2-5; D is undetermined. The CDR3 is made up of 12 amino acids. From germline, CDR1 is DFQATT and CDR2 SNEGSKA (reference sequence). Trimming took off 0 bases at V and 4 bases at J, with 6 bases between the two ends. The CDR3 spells CSARDPGETQYF. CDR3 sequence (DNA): TGCAGTGCTAGAGATCCCGGAGAGACCCAGTACTTC.

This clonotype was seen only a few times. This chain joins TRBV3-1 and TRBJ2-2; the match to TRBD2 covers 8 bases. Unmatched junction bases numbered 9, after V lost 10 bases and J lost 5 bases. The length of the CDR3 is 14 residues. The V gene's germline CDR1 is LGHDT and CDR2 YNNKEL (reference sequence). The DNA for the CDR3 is TGTGCCACTAGGGCGGGAGGAGGAACCGGGGAGCTGTTTTTT. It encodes CATRAGGGTGELFF.

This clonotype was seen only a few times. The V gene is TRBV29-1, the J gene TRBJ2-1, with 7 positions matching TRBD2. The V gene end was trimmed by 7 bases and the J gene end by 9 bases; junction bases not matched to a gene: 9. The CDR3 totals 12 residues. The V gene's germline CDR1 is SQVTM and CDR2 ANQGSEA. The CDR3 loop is CSAGLGEGEQFF. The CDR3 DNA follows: TGCAGCGCCGGACTGGGGGAGGGTGAGCAGTTCTTC.

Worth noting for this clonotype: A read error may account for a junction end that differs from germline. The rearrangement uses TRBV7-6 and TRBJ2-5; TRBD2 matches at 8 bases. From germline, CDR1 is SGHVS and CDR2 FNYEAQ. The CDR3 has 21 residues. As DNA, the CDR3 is TGTGCTAGCAGCTTAGTACGCGGGGGAGGTCCGAGCGGGAGAAGGTCGGAGACCCAGTACTTC. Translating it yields CASSLVRGGGPSGRRSETQYF. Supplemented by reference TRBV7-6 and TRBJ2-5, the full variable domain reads GAGVSQSPRYKVTKRGQDVALRCDPISGHVSLYWYRQALGQGPEFLTYFNYEAQQDKSGLPNDRFSAERPEGSISTLTIQRTEQRDSAMYRCASSLVRGGGPSGRRSETQYFGPGTRLLVL.

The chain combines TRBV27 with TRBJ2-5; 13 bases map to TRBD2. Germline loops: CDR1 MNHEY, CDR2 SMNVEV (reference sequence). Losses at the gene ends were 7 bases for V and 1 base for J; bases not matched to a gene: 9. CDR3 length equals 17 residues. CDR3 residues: CASTGLAGMKGQETQYF. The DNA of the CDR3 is TGTGCCAGCACGGGACTAGCGGGAATGAAGGGCCAAGAGACCCAGTACTTC.

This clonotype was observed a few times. CDR3 sequence: CASSVIGDEQFF. CDR3 sequence (DNA): TGTGCCAGCAGCGTAATCGGCGATGAGCAGTTCTTC. The chain joins TRBV9 to TRBJ2-1, with D unclear. Germline CDR1 SGDLS, CDR2 YYNGEE. The ends were cut back, 1 base at V and 8 bases at J, with 7 bases in the middle. CDR3 length: 12 residues.

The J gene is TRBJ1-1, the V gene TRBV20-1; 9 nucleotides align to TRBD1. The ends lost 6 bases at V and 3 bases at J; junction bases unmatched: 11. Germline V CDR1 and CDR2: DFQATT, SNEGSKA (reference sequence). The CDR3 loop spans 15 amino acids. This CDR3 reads CSAPGTGRRDTEAFF. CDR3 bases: TGCAGTGCGCCGGGGACAGGGAGAAGGGACACTGAAGCTTTCTTT.

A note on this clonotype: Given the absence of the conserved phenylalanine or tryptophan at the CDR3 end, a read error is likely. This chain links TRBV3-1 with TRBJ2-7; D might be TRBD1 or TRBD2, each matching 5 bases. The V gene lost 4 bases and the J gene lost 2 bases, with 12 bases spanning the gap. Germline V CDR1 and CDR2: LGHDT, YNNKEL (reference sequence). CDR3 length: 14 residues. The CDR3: CASSPGTEPYEQYL. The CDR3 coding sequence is TGTGCCAGCAGCCCTGGGACCGAACCCTACGAGCAGTACTTA.

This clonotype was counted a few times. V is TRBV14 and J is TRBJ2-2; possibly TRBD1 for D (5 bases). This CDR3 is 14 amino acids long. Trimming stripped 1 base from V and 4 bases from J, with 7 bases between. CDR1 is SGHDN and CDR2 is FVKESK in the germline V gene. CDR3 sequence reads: CASSQARATGELFF. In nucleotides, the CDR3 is TGTGCCAGCAGCCAAGCCAGGGCCACCGGGGAGCTGTTTTTT.

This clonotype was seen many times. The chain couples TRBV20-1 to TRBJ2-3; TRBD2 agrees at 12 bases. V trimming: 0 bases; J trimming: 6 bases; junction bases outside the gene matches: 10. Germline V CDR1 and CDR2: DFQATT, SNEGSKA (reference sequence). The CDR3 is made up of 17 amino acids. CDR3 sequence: CSARDVTSGRLRDTQYF. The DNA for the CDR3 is TGCAGTGCTAGAGATGTGACTAGCGGGAGACTTCGGGATACGCAGTATTTT.

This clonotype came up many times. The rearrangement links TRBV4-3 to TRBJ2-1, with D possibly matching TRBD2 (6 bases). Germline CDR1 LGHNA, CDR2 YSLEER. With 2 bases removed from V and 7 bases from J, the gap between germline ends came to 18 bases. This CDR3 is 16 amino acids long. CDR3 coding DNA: TGCGCCAGCAGCCAATTGGGAGCGGGTGCGGAGAATGAGCAGTTCTTC. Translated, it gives CASSQLGAGAENEQFF.

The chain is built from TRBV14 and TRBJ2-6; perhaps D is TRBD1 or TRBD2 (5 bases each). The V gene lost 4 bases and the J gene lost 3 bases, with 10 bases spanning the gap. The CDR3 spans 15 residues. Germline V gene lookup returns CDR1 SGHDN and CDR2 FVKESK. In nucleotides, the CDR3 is TGTGCCAGCAGCCCGGGACCAGGTGGGGCCAACGTCCTGACTTTC. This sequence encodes CASSPGPGGANVLTF.

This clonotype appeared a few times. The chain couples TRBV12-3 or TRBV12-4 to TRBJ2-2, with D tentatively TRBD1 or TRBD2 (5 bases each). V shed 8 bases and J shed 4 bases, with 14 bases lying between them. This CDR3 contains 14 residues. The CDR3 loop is CASGTRGATGELFF. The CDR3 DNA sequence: TGTGCCAGCGGTACCCGGGGCGCCACCGGGGAGCTGTTTTTT.

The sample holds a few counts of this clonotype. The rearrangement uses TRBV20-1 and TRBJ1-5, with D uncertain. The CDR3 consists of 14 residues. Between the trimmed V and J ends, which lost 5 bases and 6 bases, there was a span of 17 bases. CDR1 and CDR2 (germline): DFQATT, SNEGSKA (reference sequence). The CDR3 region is CSAGTFGQSQPQHF. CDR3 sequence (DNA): TGCAGTGCTGGTACATTTGGGCAAAGTCAGCCCCAGCATTTT.

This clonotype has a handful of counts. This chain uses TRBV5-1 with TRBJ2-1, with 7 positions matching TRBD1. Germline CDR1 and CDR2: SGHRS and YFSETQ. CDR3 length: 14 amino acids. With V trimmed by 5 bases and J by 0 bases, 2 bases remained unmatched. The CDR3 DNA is TGCGCCAGCAGTCAGGGGGTCTCCTACAATGAGCAGTTCTTC. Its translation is CASSQGVSYNEQFF.

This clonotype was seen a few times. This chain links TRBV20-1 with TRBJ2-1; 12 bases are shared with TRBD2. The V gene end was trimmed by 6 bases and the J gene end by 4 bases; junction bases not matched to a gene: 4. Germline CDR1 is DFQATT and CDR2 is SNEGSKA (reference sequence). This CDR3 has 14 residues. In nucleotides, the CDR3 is TGCAGTGCCCCCACTAGCGGGAGGTACAATGAGCAGTTCTTC. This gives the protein CSAPTSGRYNEQFF.

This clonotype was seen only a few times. CDR3 amino acids: CASSPPRTVWTSGRAGEQYF. For the CDR3, the DNA is TGTGCCAGCAGCCCCCCCCGGACGGTCTGGACTAGCGGGAGGGCCGGCGAGCAGTACTTC. This chain links TRBV11-2 with TRBJ2-7, with 15 bases aligning to TRBD2. Germline V lookup: CDR1 SGHAT, CDR2 FQNNGV. The CDR3 covers 20 residues. Germline trimming cut 5 bases from V and 6 bases from J; bases unmatched to any gene: 20.

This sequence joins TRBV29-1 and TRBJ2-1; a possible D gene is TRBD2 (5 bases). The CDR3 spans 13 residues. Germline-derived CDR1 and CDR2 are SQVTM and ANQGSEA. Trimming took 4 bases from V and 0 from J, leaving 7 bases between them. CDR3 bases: TGCAGCGTTGGAGCGGCCTCCTACAATGAGCAGTTCTTC. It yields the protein CSVGAASYNEQFF.

Here the CDR3 reads CASSPRVVGPKNIQYF. In DNA form, the CDR3 reads TGTGCCAGCAGCCCCCGGGTCGTGGGGCCCAAAAACATTCAGTACTTC. The rearrangement joins TRBV7-8 to TRBJ2-4; possibly TRBD1 for D (5 bases). The CDR3 covers 16 residues. Trimming removed 5 bases at V and 2 bases at J, with 16 bases between. Germline CDR1 SGHVS, CDR2 FQNEAQ.

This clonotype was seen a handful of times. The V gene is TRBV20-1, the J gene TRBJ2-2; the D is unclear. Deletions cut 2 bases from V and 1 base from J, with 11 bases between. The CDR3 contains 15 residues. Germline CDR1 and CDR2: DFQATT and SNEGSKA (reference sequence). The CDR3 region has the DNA TGCAGTGCTAGATCGGCTAGAGTGAACACCGGGGAGCTGTTTTTT. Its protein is CSARSARVNTGELFF.

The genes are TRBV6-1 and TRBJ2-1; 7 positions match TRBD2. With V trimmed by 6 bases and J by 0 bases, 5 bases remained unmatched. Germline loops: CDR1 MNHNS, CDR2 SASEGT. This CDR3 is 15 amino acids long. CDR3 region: CASSTSVSSYNEQFF. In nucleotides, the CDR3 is TGTGCCAGCAGCACTAGCGTGAGCTCCTACAATGAGCAGTTCTTC.